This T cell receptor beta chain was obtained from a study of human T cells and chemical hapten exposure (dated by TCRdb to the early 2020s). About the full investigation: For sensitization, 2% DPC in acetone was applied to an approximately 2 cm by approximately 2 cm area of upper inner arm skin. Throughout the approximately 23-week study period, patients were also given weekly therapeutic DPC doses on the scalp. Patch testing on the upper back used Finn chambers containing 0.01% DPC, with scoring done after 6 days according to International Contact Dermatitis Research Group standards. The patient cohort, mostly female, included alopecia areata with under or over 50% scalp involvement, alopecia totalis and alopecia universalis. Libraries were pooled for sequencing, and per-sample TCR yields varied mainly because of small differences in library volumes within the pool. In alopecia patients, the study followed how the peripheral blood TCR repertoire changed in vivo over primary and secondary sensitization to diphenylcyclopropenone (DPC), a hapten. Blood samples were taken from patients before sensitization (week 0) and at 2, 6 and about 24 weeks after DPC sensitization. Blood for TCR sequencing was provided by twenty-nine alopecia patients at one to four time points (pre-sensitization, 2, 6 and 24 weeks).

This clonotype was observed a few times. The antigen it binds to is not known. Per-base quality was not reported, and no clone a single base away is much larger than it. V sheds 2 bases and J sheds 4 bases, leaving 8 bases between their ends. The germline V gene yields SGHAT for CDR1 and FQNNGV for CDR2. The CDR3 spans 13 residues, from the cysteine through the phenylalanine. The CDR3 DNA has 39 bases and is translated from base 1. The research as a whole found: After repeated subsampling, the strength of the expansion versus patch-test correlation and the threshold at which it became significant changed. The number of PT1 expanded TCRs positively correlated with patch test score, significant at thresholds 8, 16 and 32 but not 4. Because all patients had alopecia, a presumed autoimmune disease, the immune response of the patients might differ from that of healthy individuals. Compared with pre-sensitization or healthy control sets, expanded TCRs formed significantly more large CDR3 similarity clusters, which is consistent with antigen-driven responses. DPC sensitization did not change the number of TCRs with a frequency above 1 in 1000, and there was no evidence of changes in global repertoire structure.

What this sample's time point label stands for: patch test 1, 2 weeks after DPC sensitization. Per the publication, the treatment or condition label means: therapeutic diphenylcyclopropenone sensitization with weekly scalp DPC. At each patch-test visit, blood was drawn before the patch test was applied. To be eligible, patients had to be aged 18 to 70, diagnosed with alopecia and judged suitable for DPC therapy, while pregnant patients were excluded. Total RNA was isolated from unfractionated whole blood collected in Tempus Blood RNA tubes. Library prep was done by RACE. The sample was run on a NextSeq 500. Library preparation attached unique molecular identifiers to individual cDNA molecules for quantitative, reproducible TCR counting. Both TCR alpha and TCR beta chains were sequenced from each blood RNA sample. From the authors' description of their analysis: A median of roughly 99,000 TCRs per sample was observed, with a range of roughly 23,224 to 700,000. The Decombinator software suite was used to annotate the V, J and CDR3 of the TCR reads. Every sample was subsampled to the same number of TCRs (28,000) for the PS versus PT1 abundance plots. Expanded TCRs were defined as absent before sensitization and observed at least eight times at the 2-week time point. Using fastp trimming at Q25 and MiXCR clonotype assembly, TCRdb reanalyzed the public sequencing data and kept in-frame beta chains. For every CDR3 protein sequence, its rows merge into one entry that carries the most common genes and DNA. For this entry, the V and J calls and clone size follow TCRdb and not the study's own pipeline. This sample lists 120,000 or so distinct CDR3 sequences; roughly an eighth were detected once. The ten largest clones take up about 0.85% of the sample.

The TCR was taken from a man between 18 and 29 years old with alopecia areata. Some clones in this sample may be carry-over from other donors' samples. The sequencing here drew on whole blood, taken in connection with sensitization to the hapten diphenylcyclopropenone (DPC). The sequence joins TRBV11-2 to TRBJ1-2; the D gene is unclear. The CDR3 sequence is CASSLSTSYGYTF. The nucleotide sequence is TGTGCCAGCAGCTTATCGACCAGCTATGGCTACACCTTC.